This note documents a single T cell receptor (beta chain) sequence. Its antigen is not known. The data derive from a study of T cell repertoires in cytomegalovirus infection. Study details: Newly reported HLA-C-restricted and thoroughly characterized HLA-B-restricted CMV epitopes were employed. General study findings and limits: Summed public TCR beta family frequency identified CMV carriers bearing the relevant HLA.

Each CDR3 protein gets one entry after TCRdb re-called the reads with MiXCR. The data contain about 100,000 distinct CDR3 sequences, 35% to 50% of them seen just once; the ten biggest clones take up about 76%. The specimen comprised CD8+ T cells from cultured PBMCs, sampled from culture after CMV antigen stimulation. The sequence derives from a human donor in good health (CMV status not recorded). Some clones in this sample may be carry-over from other donors' samples.

The CDR3 here is CASSQIGRGLGNTEAFF. DNA for the CDR3: TGCGCCAGCAGCCAAATTGGCAGGGGGCTAGGGAACACTGAAGCTTTCTTT. The chain combines TRBV4-1 with TRBJ1-1, with TRBD1 matching over 8 bases. The CDR3 length is 17 residues. The V gene end was trimmed by 2 bases and the J gene end by 1 base; junction bases not matched to a gene: 9. CDR1 and CDR2 from the germline V gene are MGHRA and YSYEKL.